This T cell receptor (beta chain) was sequenced for a study of T-cell reconstitution after alpha-beta-depleted transplantation in children (dated by TCRdb to 2016 to 2017). Regarding the study in general: Using TCR repertoire profiling, the study followed T-cell immune reconstitution in a quantitative way in children after TCRalphabeta/CD19-depleted allogeneic hematopoietic cell transplantation.

On this clonotype: Its antigen is not yet known. Qualities for individual bases were not recorded, and no much larger clone is one base off.

From the cysteine up to the phenylalanine, the CDR3 has a length of 13 residues. CDR3 DNA is the only sequence kept; it has 39 bases, read in frame from the first base. Per the germline V gene, SGDLS is the CDR1 and YYNGEE is the CDR2. V loses 3 bases, J loses 5 bases, and the germline ends lie 12 bases apart. The library was prepared using PCR. The sequencing machine was an Illumina HiSeq 2500. TCR library preparation used molecular barcoding, with unique molecular identifiers applied to normalize quantification of the TCRbeta repertoire. The public sequencing data were trimmed at Q25 with fastp and processed into clonotypes with MiXCR by TCRdb, which kept only in-frame beta chains. All rows with the same CDR3 protein become a single entry with the most common DNA and genes. The sample has about 72,000 distinct CDR3 sequences on record, approximately 7.3% of them singletons. Around 2.4% of the sample goes to the ten largest clones.

The sequencing used PBMCs from the stem cell graft donor, collected from the stem cell graft. Here the chain combines TRBV9 and TRBJ2-7; the D call is possibly TRBD1 or TRBD2, each sharing 5 bases. The source of this sequence is a human donor who donated a stem cell graft to a child with acute lymphoblastic leukemia. The CDR3 reads CASSARDRDEQYF. The nucleotide sequence is given as TGTGCCAGCAGCGCCCGGGACCGGGACGAGCAGTACTTC.